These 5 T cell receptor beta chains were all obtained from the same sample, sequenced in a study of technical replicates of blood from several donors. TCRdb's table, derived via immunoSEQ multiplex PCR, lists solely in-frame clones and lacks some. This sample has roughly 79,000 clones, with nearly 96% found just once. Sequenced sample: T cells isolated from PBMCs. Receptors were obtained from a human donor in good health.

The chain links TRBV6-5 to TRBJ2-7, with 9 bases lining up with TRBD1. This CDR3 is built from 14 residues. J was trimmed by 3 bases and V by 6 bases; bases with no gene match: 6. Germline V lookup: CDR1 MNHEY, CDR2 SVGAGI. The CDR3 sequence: CASRKDRGSYEQYF. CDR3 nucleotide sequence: TGTGCCAGCAGGAAAGACAGGGGGAGCTACGAGCAGTACTTC.

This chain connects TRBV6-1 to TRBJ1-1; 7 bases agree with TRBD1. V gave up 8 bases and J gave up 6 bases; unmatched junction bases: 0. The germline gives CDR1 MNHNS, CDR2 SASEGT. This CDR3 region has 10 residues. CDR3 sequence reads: CASDRAEAFF. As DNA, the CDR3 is TGTGCCAGCGACAGGGCTGAAGCTTTCTTT.

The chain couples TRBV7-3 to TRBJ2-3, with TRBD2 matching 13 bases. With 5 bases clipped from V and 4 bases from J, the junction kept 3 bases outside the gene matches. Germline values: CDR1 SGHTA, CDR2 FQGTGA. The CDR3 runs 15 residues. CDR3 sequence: CASSPGLAGPDTQYF. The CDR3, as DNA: TGTGCCAGCAGCCCGGGACTAGCGGGACCAGATACGCAGTATTTT.

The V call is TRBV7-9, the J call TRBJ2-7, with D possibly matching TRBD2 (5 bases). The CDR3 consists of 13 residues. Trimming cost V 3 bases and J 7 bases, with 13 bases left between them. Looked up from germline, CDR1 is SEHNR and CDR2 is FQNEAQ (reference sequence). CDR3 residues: CASSFVGSEEQYF. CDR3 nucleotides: TGTGCCAGCAGCTTTGTGGGGAGCGAGGAGCAGTACTTC.

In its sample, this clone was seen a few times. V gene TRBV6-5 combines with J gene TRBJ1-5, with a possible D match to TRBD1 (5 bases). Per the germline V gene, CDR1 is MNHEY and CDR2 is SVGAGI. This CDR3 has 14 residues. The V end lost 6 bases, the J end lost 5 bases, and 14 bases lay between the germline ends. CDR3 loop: CASSRTPFHQPQHF. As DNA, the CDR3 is TGTGCCAGCAGCCGGACACCTTTTCATCAGCCCCAGCATTTT.